The present T cell receptor beta chain was sequenced within a study of blood T cell repertoires in COVID-19. V shed 4 bases and J shed 4 bases, with 11 bases lying between them. There are 14 residues in the CDR3. In germline, CDR1 is SGHTA, CDR2 FQGNSA. Clones were read by immunoSEQ multiplex PCR, and TCRdb kept only the in-frame ones, dropping some. The table has nearly 110,000 clones, 71% seen once. This clonotype originated in a human donor with acute or convalescent COVID-19. The donor label of this sample is uncertain. The chain carries TRBV7-2 and TRBJ1-3, with D perhaps TRBD1 (6 bases). The sample consisted of peripheral blood. CDR3 region: CASSSRQEGNTIYF. The CDR3 nucleotides read TGTGCCAGCAGCTCACGACAGGAGGGAAACACCATATATTTT.